This TCR beta chain stems from a study of blood T cells in healthy people across ages. Findings and limits, study-wide: A greater number of naive CD4+ cells and higher diversity distinguished long-lived donors from aged donors.

The germline V and J ends were trimmed by 3 bases and 6 bases, with 6 bases remaining between them. The CDR3 runs 12 residues. From germline, CDR1 is SEHNR and CDR2 FQNEAQ (reference sequence). The authors ran a second PCR of 7 to 11 cycles using a sample-barcoded 5' primer and a J-beta primer mix. Each CDR3 protein gets one entry after TCRdb re-called the 5' RACE reads with MiXCR. Altogether around 1,700,000 distinct CDR3 sequences are present, about 28% being singletons, with the ten largest covering 7% to 9%. This clonotype has a count of ten or more. Its cognate antigen is unknown. Material: blood. The chain links TRBV7-9 to TRBJ2-4; no clear D. This clonotype was sampled from a woman in her 30s in good health. CDR3 amino acids: CASSLALNIQYF. The CDR3 DNA reads as TGTGCCAGCAGCTTGGCACTAAACATTCAGTACTTC.